These 23 T cell receptor beta chains share one sample of origin, sequenced in a study of blood T cells in healthy people across ages. A sample-barcoded 5' primer and a J-beta primer mix were used in a second PCR of about 6 to 12 cycles. TCRdb re-derived calls from the 5' RACE reads in MiXCR, one entry per CDR3 protein. The sample lists 1.2 million to 1.5 million distinct CDR3 sequences, approximately 63% occurring once. Specimen: blood. All receptors derive from a man aged 18 to 35 in good health.

This clonotype was found a few times. The CDR3 here is CASSKVRGANEKLFF. CDR3 DNA sequence: TGCGCCAGCAGCAAAGTTAGGGGTGCTAATGAAAAACTGTTTTTT. V usage is TRBV4-3 and J usage is TRBJ1-4, with D possibly being TRBD1 (5 bases). V lost 5 bases, J lost 3 bases, and 13 bases lay in between. The CDR3 has 15 amino acids. Germline loops: CDR1 LGHNA, CDR2 YSLEER.

A few counts support this clonotype. Written as DNA, the CDR3 is TGTGCCAGTCAGGCAGGGGCAGACTACGAGCAGTACTTC. It codes for CASQAGADYEQYF. The gene calls are TRBV3-1 and TRBJ2-4, with D perhaps TRBD1 (6 bases). The J call may not be correct, given that the DNA end is closer to TRBJ2-7. Germline loops: CDR1 LGHDT, CDR2 YNNKEL (reference sequence). The CDR3 has 13 residues.

This chain links TRBV29-1 with TRBJ2-1, with D possibly being TRBD1 (6 bases). The CDR3 spans 12 residues. V dropped 7 bases and J dropped 7 bases, with 14 bases sitting between them. Germline V gene data show CDR1 as SQVTM and CDR2 as ANQGSEA. In DNA, the CDR3 is TGCAGCGCCGAGGGGGACCCTAATGAGCAGTTCTTC. It yields the protein CSAEGDPNEQFF.

The chain recombines TRBV7-2 with TRBJ1-1; D remains ambiguous. The germline CDR1 and CDR2 sequences are SGHTA and FQGNSA. The CDR3 totals 14 residues. The V end lost 1 base, the J end lost 5 bases, and 11 bases lay between the germline ends. CDR3 DNA: TGTGCCAGCAGCTTAGATCCGGGAAGGACTGAAGCTTTCTTT. Translating it yields CASSLDPGRTEAFF.

CDR3 loop: CASSLSRGDLAYEQYF. DNA for the CDR3: TGTGCCAGCAGTTTGTCCCGTGGCGATCTTGCCTACGAGCAGTACTTC. The V call is TRBV27, the J call TRBJ2-7; no firm D call. Germline-derived CDR1 and CDR2 are MNHEY and SMNVEV (reference sequence). V lost 3 bases, J lost 2 bases, and 17 bases lay in between. The CDR3 has 16 amino acids.

This chain joins TRBV6-5 and TRBJ2-1, with a weak D call TRBD2 (5 bases). This CDR3 contains 12 residues. The germline CDR1 and CDR2 sequences are MNHEY and SVGAGI. V gave up 6 bases and J gave up 8 bases, with 11 bases separating them. The CDR3, as DNA: TGTGCCAGCAGGGCGCGGGTGGATGAGCAGTTCTTC. Residues: CASRARVDEQFF.

CDR3 residues: CSVEGGVPGYTF. Written as DNA, the CDR3 is TGCAGCGTTGAAGGGGGGGTGCCTGGCTACACCTTC. This chain connects TRBV29-1 to TRBJ1-2, with D possibly matching TRBD1 (5 bases). Trimming took 1 base from V and 7 from J, leaving 10 bases between them. Germline loops: CDR1 SQVTM, CDR2 ANQGSEA. The CDR3 is 12 amino acids. Supplemented by reference TRBV29-1 and TRBJ1-2, the full variable domain reads SAVISQKPSRDICQRGTSLTIQCQVDSQVTMMFWYRQQPGQSLTLIATANQGSEATYESGFVIDKFPISRPNLTFSTLTVSNMSPEDSSIYLCSVEGGVPGYTFGSGTRLTVV.

CDR3 residues: CAISVQGYEQYF. The CDR3 DNA reads TGTGCCATCAGTGTTCAGGGCTACGAGCAGTACTTC. This sequence joins TRBV10-3 and TRBJ2-7, with D possibly matching TRBD1 (5 bases). Germline V CDR1 and CDR2: ENHRY, SYGVKD. The CDR3 extends over 12 amino acids. Trimming shortened V by 4 bases and J by 3 bases, and 7 bases separated the two germline ends.

This clonotype was seen a few times. The gene calls are TRBV20-1 and TRBJ1-1; 10 bases align to TRBD1. The CDR3 loop spans 14 amino acids. Germline loops: CDR1 DFQATT, CDR2 SNEGSKA (reference sequence). V gave up 1 base and J gave up 4 bases; unmatched junction bases: 3. CDR3: CSARGDRGITEAFF. The CDR3 DNA reads TGCAGTGCTAGAGGGGACAGGGGCATCACTGAAGCTTTCTTT.

This sequence joins TRBV20-1 and TRBJ2-3; D possibly corresponds to TRBD2 (5 bases). Between the trimmed V and J ends, which lost 1 base and 0 bases, there was a span of 11 bases. The CDR3 extends over 15 amino acids. Germline-derived CDR1 and CDR2 are DFQATT and SNEGSKA (reference sequence). CDR3 sequence (DNA): TGCAGTGCTAGAGTGGCTAGCCCTAGCACAGATACGCAGTATTTT. Amino acid sequence: CSARVASPSTDTQYF.

This sequence joins TRBV6-6 and TRBJ1-4; D is ambiguous. From germline, CDR1 is MNHNY and CDR2 SVGAGI (reference sequence). The CDR3 runs to 15 residues. Trimming left V 0 bases short and J 4 bases short, with 9 bases between. This chain's CDR3 is CASSYSLTYNEKLFF. CDR3 bases: TGTGCCAGCAGTTACTCCCTAACCTATAATGAAAAACTGTTTTTT.

This clonotype was picked up a small number of times. The rearrangement links TRBV20-1 to TRBJ2-4; D not certain. The J call may be incorrect, as the DNA end agrees better with TRBJ2-7. The CDR3 totals 13 residues. Germline CDR1 reads DFQATT; CDR2 reads SNEGSKA (reference sequence). The CDR3 DNA is TGCAGTGCTAGGGCCCCCAAAACCTACGAGCAGTACTTC. Translating it yields CSARAPKTYEQYF.

The CDR3 here is CASSPGQAGTDTQYF. CDR3 nucleotides: TGTGCCAGCAGCCCGGGGCAGGCAGGCACAGATACGCAGTATTTT. V usage is TRBV12-3 or TRBV12-4 and J usage is TRBJ2-3; D is possibly TRBD1 or TRBD2 (5 bases each). The CDR3 is 15 residues long. The V and J ends lost 6 bases and 1 base respectively, with 14 bases between them.

The V gene is TRBV18, the J gene TRBJ2-3; D is possibly TRBD2 (5 bases). The CDR3 consists of 16 residues. Germline values: CDR1 KGHSH, CDR2 LQKENI. V lost 3 bases, J lost 0 bases, and 13 bases lay in between. The CDR3 nucleotides read TGTGCCAGCTCACCCGGACTGCAAACTAGCACAGATACGCAGTATTTT. It codes for CASSPGLQTSTDTQYF.

Turning to this clonotype: One end of the junction does not line up with germline, which may come from a read error. V gene TRBV9 combines with J gene TRBJ2-3; 7 bases match TRBD1. The CDR3 is made up of 16 amino acids. The germline V gene has CDR1 SGDLS and CDR2 YYNGEE. CDR3 bases: TGTGCCAGCAGCGCGACCGGACAGGACCGCACAGAGACGCAGTATTTT. This sequence encodes CASSATGQDRTETQYF.

The sample holds a few counts of this clonotype. The chain combines TRBV7-9 with TRBJ1-2; 8 nucleotides agree with TRBD1. From germline, CDR1 is SEHNR and CDR2 FQNEAQ (reference sequence). The CDR3 has 14 residues. The ends lost 7 bases at V and 2 bases at J; junction bases unmatched: 6. The chain's CDR3 is CASTQGAANYGYTF. The DNA for the CDR3 is TGTGCCAGCACTCAGGGGGCGGCGAACTATGGCTACACCTTC.

A single count supports this clonotype. The chain has TRBV4-1 and TRBJ2-5; D unresolved. Germline CDR1 reads MGHRA; CDR2 reads YSYEKL. CDR3 length: 17 amino acids. The V end lost 4 bases, the J end lost 5 bases, and 23 bases lay between the germline ends. CDR3 coding DNA: TGCGCCAGCAGCCCTATAGGCCTAACCATTATCCGGGAGACCCAGTACTTC. This gives the protein CASSPIGLTIIRETQYF.

J is TRBJ2-5 and V is TRBV6-5, with D perhaps TRBD1 or TRBD2 (5 bases each). This CDR3 has 12 residues. V lost 5 bases to trimming and J lost 11 bases, with 15 bases between them. The germline CDR1 and CDR2 sequences are MNHEY and SVGAGI. Here the CDR3 reads CASSARLGRQYF. In nucleotides, the CDR3 is TGTGCCAGCAGTGCCCGACTGGGACGGCAGTACTTC.

This clonotype was counted between two and nine times. The V and J genes are TRBV6-2 or TRBV6-3 and TRBJ2-4; D might be TRBD1 (5 bases). The CDR3 is made up of 16 amino acids. Per germline, CDR1 MNHEY and CDR2 SVGEGT. The V end lost 2 bases, the J end lost 0 bases, and 11 bases lay between the germline ends. The CDR3: CASSYAGAQAKNIQYF. The DNA of the CDR3 is TGTGCCAGCAGTTACGCTGGGGCTCAAGCCAAAAACATTCAGTACTTC.

The J gene is TRBJ1-2, the V gene TRBV20-1; TRBD1 aligns across 7 bases. The CDR3 extends over 15 amino acids. Trimming at V came to 2 bases and at J to 2 bases, leaving 8 bases not matched to a gene. Germline values: CDR1 DFQATT, CDR2 SNEGSKA (reference sequence). CDR3 sequence (DNA): TGCAGTGCTAGAACCCGCCAGGGGGGAAACTATGGCTACACCTTC. Translated, it gives CSARTRQGGNYGYTF.

The chain couples TRBV27 to TRBJ2-1, with 7 bases fitting TRBD2. CDR1 and CDR2 (germline): MNHEY, SMNVEV (reference sequence). The V and J ends lost 5 bases and 6 bases, in that order; junction bases with no gene match: 13. This CDR3 region has 16 residues. The CDR3, as DNA: TGTGCCAGCAGTCCCGTTTTGGGGGAGGGTCTCAATGAGCAGTTCTTC. It specifies CASSPVLGEGLNEQFF.

The gene calls are TRBV28 and TRBJ1-2; no clear D gene. With 3 bases removed from V and 8 bases from J, the gap between germline ends came to 16 bases. The CDR3 runs to 14 residues. CDR1 is MDHEN and CDR2 is SYDVKM in the germline V gene. The CDR3 region has the DNA TGTGCCAGCAGTTTCGGGTTTCTGGGTCGAGGCTACACCTTC. It specifies CASSFGFLGRGYTF.

The V call is TRBV4-3, the J call TRBJ1-4; D uncertain. The V end lost 0 bases, the J end lost 1 base, and 9 bases lay between the germline ends. Germline-derived CDR1 and CDR2 are LGHNA and YSLEER. There are 16 residues in the CDR3. The CDR3 DNA reads TGCGCCAGCAGCCAAGACAGTGTTGGAACTAATGAAAAACTGTTTTTT. Encoded protein: CASSQDSVGTNEKLFF.